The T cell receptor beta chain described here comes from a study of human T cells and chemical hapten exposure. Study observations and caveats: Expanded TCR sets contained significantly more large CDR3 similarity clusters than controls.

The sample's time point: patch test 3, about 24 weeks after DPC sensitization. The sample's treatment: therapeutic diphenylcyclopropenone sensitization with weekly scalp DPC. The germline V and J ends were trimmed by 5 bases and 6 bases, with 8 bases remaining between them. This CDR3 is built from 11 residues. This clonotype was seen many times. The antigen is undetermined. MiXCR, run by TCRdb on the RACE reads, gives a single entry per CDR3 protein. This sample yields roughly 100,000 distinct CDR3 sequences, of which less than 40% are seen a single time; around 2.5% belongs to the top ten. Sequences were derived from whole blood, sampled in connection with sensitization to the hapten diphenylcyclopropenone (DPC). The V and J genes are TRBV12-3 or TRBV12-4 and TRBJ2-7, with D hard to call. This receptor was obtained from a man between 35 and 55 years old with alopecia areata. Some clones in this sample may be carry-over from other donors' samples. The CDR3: CASSPGVEQYV. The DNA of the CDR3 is TGTGCCAGCAGTCCCGGAGTCGAGCAGTACGTC.